The 9 T cell receptor beta chains given below trace back to one sample, sequenced in a study of cytomegalovirus exposure and HLA in healthy donors. 60 Vbeta and 13 Jbeta primers were used in PCR. Measured with immunoSEQ multiplex PCR; TCRdb has only the in-frame clones, and not every one. The data hold roughly 100,000 clones, with around 74% observed a single time. Sequenced sample: PBMCs. The receptor set was obtained from a woman aged 40 to 50 in good health and CMV-seronegative.

The chain carries TRBV27 and TRBJ2-1; TRBD2 matches 9 bases. The CDR3 length is 16 residues. Germline trimming cut 5 bases from V and 0 bases from J; bases unmatched to any gene: 5. Germline CDR1 reads MNHEY; CDR2 reads SMNVEV (reference sequence). CDR3: CASSASSGDSYNEQFF. CDR3 bases: TGTGCCAGCAGTGCATCTAGCGGGGACTCCTACAATGAGCAGTTCTTC.

The chain recombines TRBV7-8 with TRBJ2-2; D remains unclear. The germline V and J ends were trimmed by 0 bases and 5 bases, with 13 bases remaining between them. This CDR3 has 16 amino acids. Germline CDR1 reads SGHVS; CDR2 reads FQNEAQ. Here the CDR3 DNA reads TGTGCCAGCAGCTTAGCGCGCGTTTCTCCGACCGGGGAGCTGTTTTTT. Its translation is CASSLARVSPTGELFF.

This chain uses TRBV7-9 with TRBJ2-3; 9 nucleotides align to TRBD2. Germline V gene lookup returns CDR1 SEHNR and CDR2 FQNEAQ (reference sequence). This CDR3 has 15 amino acids. V trimming: 5 bases; J trimming: 6 bases; junction bases outside the gene matches: 9. CDR3 nucleotides: TGTGCCAGCAGCCGATCCGGGACTAGCCTGGATACGCAGTATTTT. This codes for CASSRSGTSLDTQYF. Variable domain in full (rest from reference TRBV7-9 and TRBJ2-3): DTGVSQNPRHKITKRGQNVTFRCDPISEHNRLYWYRQTLGQGPEFLTYFQNEAQLEKSRLLSDRFSAERPKGSFSTLEIQRTEQGDSAMYLCASSRSGTSLDTQYFGPGTRLTVL.

The gene calls are TRBV5-1 and TRBJ2-3, with 8 bases matching TRBD1. From germline, CDR1 is SGHRS and CDR2 YFSETQ. The J segment lost 0 bases and the V segment lost 4 bases, leaving 7 bases of the junction unmatched. The CDR3 sequence is 16 residues long. Here the CDR3 reads CASSSGQGPSTDTQYF. CDR3 DNA: TGCGCCAGCAGCAGCGGACAGGGCCCTAGCACAGATACGCAGTATTTT.

The CDR3 is CASSQRVGEVGETQYF. CDR3 coding DNA: TGTGCCAGCAGCCAAAGGGTCGGGGAAGTAGGAGAGACCCAGTACTTC. The chain is built from TRBV7-2 and TRBJ2-5; the D gene is possibly TRBD2 (5 bases). CDR1 is SGHTA, CDR2 FQGNSA, per germline. Trimming pared 5 bases from V and 4 bases from J, leaving 20 bases between. The CDR3 has 16 amino acids.

The gene calls are TRBV7-2 and TRBJ1-4, with 8 bases lining up with TRBD1. The CDR3 is 15 amino acids. V was pared by 4 bases and J by 7 bases, with 8 bases of the junction left unmatched. CDR1 SGHTA and CDR2 FQGNSA come from the germline V gene. The CDR3 nucleotides are TGTGCCAGCAGCTCACAGGGGGGGATTGGTGAAAAACTGTTTTTT. It specifies CASSSQGGIGEKLFF.

V usage is TRBV9 and J usage is TRBJ2-3; the D gene is possibly TRBD2 (7 bases). The V gene lost 3 bases and the J gene lost 4 bases, with 15 bases spanning the gap. The CDR3 contains 15 residues. CDR1 and CDR2 (germline): SGDLS, YYNGEE. The CDR3 here is CASSGGGTLSDTQYF. In DNA form, the CDR3 reads TGTGCCAGCAGCGGGGGGGGCACCCTATCAGATACGCAGTATTTT.

A note on this clone: One end of the junction does not line up with germline, which may come from a read error. The chain carries TRBV4-3 and TRBJ2-1; TRBD2 matches at 8 bases. Germline CDR1 is LGHNA and CDR2 is YSLEER. The CDR3 is 17 residues long. CDR3 residues: CASSPTTSGVISPPAVF. CDR3 nucleotide sequence: TGCGCCAGCAGCCCAACAACTAGCGGTGTCATTTCCCCCCCCGCAGTCTTC.

The V call is TRBV4-2, the J call TRBJ1-6, with 7 bases fitting TRBD1. In germline, CDR1 is LGHNA, CDR2 YNFKEQ. V was pared by 6 bases and J by 5 bases, with 7 bases of the junction left unmatched. The CDR3 has 15 amino acids. The CDR3: CASRPQGINNSPLHF. The CDR3 nucleotides read TGTGCCAGCAGACCACAGGGGATTAATAATTCACCCCTCCACTTT.